The T cell receptor beta chain under discussion was sequenced for a study of T cells in Graves' hyperthyroidism and ophthalmopathy. The study's findings and limits: Most clonotypes expanded in the thyroid (above 0.001) were also present in blood. Median prediction lead before ophthalmopathy onset was 6.5 months with the model.

This clonotype was counted between two and nine times. Its matching antigen is unknown. Individuals with ophthalmopathy presented a Clinical Activity Score of at least 3, a NOSPECS grade of at least 4 and a duration under 3 months. V lost 1 base, J lost 16 bases, and 13 bases lay in between. This CDR3 is built from 12 residues. Germline values: CDR1 SNHLY, CDR2 FYNNEI. RNA transcripts served as the template for amplifying TCR beta CDR3 regions. HTBI primers were the set used in a first-round RT-PCR of the TCR CDR3. TCRdb called the multiplex PCR reads again in MiXCR, with one record for every CDR3 protein. The table has approximately 490,000 distinct CDR3 sequences, about 20% seen once.

The rearrangement links TRBV2 to TRBJ1-4, with D unresolved. This receptor was identified in a woman between 65 and 79 years old with Graves' ophthalmopathy. Sequencing input: blood. CDR3 residues: CASSEEAAPGFF. CDR3 bases: TGTGCCAGCAGTGAAGAGGCAGCCCCAGGGTTTTTT. The entire variable domain, with the rest obtained from reference TRBV2 and TRBJ1-4, is as follows: EPEVTQTPSHQVTQMGQEVILRCVPISNHLYFYWYRQILGQKVEFLVSFYNNEISEKSEIFDDQFSVERPDGSNFTLKIRSTKLEDSAMYFCASSEEAAPGFFGSGTQLSVL.